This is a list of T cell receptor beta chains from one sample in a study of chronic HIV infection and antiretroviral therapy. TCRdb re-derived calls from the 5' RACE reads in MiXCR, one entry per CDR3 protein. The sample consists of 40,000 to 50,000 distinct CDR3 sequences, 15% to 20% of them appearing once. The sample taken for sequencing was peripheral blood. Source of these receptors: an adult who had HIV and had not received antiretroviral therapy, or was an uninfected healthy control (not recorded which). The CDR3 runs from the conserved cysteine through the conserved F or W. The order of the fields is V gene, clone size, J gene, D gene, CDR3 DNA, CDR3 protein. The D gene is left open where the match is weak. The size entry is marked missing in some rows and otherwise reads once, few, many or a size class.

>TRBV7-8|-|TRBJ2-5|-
TGTGCCAGCAGCTACTTGATAGAGCAAGAGACCCAGTACTTC
CASSYLIEQETQYF
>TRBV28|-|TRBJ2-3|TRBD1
TGTGCCAGCAGTTTATGGGGACAGACAGATACGCAGTATTTT
CASSLWGQTDTQYF
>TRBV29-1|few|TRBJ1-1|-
TGCAGCGTCGGGACATTGAACACTGAAGCTTTCTTT
CSVGTLNTEAFF
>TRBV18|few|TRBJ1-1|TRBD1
TGTGCCAGCTCACCGGGACAGCCAAACACTGAAGCTTTCTTT
CASSPGQPNTEAFF
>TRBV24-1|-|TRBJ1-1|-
TGTGCCACCAGTGATGCGGGTAGGACTGAAGCTTTCTTT
CATSDAGRTEAFF
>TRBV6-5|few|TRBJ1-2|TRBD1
TGTGCCAGCAGTCGAGGGACAGGGGAAGGGGAATATGGCTACACCTTC
CASSRGTGEGEYGYTF
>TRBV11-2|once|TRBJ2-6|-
TGTGCCAGCAGCTTAGATGTCAGTCGCTCTGGGGCCAACGTCCTGACTTTC
CASSLDVSRSGANVLTF
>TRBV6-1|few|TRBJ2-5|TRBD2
TGTGCCAGCGGGCCTAGCGGGAGTCTCCGGGAGACCCAGTACTTC
CASGPSGSLRETQYF
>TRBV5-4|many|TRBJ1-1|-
TGTGCCAGCCATACCCAGGGGATGAACACTGAAGCTTTCTTT
CASHTQGMNTEAFF
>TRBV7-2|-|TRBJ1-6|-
TGTGCCAGCAGCCTAAACCCTCAGCGGGCGGAGGCCCTCCACTTT
CASSLNPQRAEALHF
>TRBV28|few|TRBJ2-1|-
TGTGCCAGCAGCTTACCCATAGGACCACTATCCCATGAGCAGTTCTTC
CASSLPIGPLSHEQFF
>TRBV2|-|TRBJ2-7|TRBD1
TGTGCCAGCAGAGTACAGGGGAGTCCCTACGAGCAGTACTTC
CASRVQGSPYEQYF
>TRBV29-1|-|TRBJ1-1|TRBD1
TGCAGCGTTGTAACAGGGGGCCCGAACACTGAAGCTTTCTTT
CSVVTGGPNTEAFF
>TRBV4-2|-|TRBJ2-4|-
TGTGCCAGCAGCCAAGACCTCAGTGTTGCCAAAAACATTCAGTACTTC
CASSQDLSVAKNIQYF
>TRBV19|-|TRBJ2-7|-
TGTGCCAGTAGTCCCACGGGGACACTTTCCTACGAGCAGTACTTC
CASSPTGTLSYEQYF
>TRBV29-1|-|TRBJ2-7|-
TGCAGCGTTGAGGGCAGCAGCTCCTACGAGCAGTACTTC
CSVEGSSSYEQYF
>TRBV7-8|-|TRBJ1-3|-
TGTGCCAGCAGCTTAGGGACAGCTGGAAACACCATATATTTT
CASSLGTAGNTIYF
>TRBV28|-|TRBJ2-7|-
TGTGACAGCAGCCCCGGCGGGGAGCAGTACTTC
CDSSPGGEQYF
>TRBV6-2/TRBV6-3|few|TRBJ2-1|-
TGTGCCAGCGGGCTCTTAGGACAGGGAGGGTACAATGAGCAGTTCTTC
CASGLLGQGGYNEQFF
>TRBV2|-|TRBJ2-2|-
TGTGCCAGCAGTGCGTCAAAGGGCACCGGGGAGCTGTTTTTT
CASSASKGTGELFF
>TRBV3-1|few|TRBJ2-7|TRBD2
TGTGCCAGCACCCGCCGGCGGGCGGGAGGCCTTCGCGACGAGCAGTACTTC
CASTRRRAGGLRDEQYF
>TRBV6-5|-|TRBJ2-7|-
TGTGCCAGCAGTTGGGGTTACGAGCAGTACTTC
CASSWGYEQYF
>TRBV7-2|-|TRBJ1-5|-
TGTGCCAGCAGCCGGGACAAAGGCAATCAGCCCCAGCATTTT
CASSRDKGNQPQHF
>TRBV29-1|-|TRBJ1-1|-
TGCAGCGTTCCCAGGACGGATATGAACACTGAAGCTTTCTTT
CSVPRTDMNTEAFF
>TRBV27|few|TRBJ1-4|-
-
CASGPFGTGASVRFF
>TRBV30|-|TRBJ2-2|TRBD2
TGTGCCCTCTCCTCCGGACTAGCGCGCACCGGGGAGCTGTTTTTT
CALSSGLARTGELFF
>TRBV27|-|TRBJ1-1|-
TGTGCCAGCAGTTTATCATTTTGGCAGCCGAACACTGAAGCTTTCTTT
CASSLSFWQPNTEAFF
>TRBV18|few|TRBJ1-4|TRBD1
TGTGCCAGCTCACGGGACAGACTTAATGAAAAACTGTTTTTT
CASSRDRLNEKLFF
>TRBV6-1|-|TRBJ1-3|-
TGTGCCAGCAGTGACGAATGGGGGCTTGGAAACACCATATATTTT
CASSDEWGLGNTIYF
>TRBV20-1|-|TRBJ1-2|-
TGCAGTGCTAGAAACACAGCCTTAGATGGCTACACCTTC
CSARNTALDGYTF
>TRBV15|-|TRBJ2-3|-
TGTGCCACCAGCAGACAGGGGAGGGCCACAGATACGCAGTATTTT
CATSRQGRATDTQYF
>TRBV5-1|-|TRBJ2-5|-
TGCGCCAGCAGCGGACTCGGAGCCACCCCCAAAGAGACCCAGTACTTC
CASSGLGATPKETQYF
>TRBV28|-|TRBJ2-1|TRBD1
TGTGCCAGCAGTTTTTGGGGACAGGGTAACAATGAGCAGTTCTTC
CASSFWGQGNNEQFF
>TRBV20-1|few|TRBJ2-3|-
TGCAGTGCTAATCGGGGGACCACAGATACGCAGTATTTT
CSANRGTTDTQYF
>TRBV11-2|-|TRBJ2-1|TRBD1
TGTGCCAGCACCTCCGACAGGGGAAACAATGAGCAGTTCTTC
CASTSDRGNNEQFF
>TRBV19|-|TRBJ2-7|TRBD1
TGTGCCAGTAGTCCCGGGACAGGGAGCTCCTACGAGCAGTACTTC
CASSPGTGSSYEQYF
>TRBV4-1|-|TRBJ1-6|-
TGCGCCAGCAGCCAAGATGCCACAGGCTCCTATAATTCACCCCTCCACTTT
CASSQDATGSYNSPLHF
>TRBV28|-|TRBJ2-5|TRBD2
TGTGCCAGCAGTCCAATATCCCTGACAGATTACAGCGGGATGTTTCAAGAGACCCAGTACTTC
CASSPISLTDYSGMFQETQYF
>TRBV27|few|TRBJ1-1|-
TGTGCCAGCAGGCAGACAGGGAACACTGAAGCTTTCTTT
CASRQTGNTEAFF
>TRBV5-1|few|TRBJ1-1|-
TGCGCCAGCAGCGCCAGACCGGGCCTAACAAGATTAGCTGAAGCTTTCTTT
CASSARPGLTRLAEAFF
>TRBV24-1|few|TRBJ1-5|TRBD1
TGTGCCACCAGTGATACCGGGACAGGGTATCAGCCCCAGCATTTT
CATSDTGTGYQPQHF
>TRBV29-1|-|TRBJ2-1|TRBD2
TGCAGCGTTCCCCTAGCGGGAGTATCGGTGCAGTTCTTC
CSVPLAGVSVQFF
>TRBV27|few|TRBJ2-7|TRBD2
TGTGCCAGCAGTTCCGCCTGGGGGGGCTACGAGCAGTACTTC
CASSSAWGGYEQYF
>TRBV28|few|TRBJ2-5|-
TGTGCCAGCAGTTTAAGCGGCCAGAAGGCGGTGACCCAGTACTTC
CASSLSGQKAVTQYF
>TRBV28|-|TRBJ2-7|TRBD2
TGTGCCAGCCGCTTGACTAGCGGGAGGACTGGCTCCTACGAGCAGTACTTC
CASRLTSGRTGSYEQYF
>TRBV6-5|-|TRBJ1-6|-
TGTGCCAGCAGTTACCGGGGGTCACCCCTCCACTTT
CASSYRGSPLHF
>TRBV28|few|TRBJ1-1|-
TGTGCCAGCAGGTATAGAACAGGGAACTTCAACACTGAAGCTTTCTTT
CASRYRTGNFNTEAFF
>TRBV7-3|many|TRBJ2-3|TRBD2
TGTGCCAGCAGCTTAGGCGGGAGAGGAGATACGCAGTATTTT
CASSLGGRGDTQYF
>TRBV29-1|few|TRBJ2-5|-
TGCAGCGCTCTGTCCGGGAGTGAGAAGACCCAGTACTTC
CSALSGSEKTQYF
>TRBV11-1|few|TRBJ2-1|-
TGTGCCAGCAGTCCTGGGAACAGTTACAATGAGCAGTTCTTC
CASSPGNSYNEQFF
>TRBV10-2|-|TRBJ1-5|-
TGCGCCAGCAGTGAGGGCAGATACTACGGTCAGCCCCAGCATTTT
CASSEGRYYGQPQHF
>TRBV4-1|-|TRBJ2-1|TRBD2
TGCGCCAGCAGCCAAGCCCCCCGGGGACTAGCGAATGAGCAGTTCTTC
CASSQAPRGLANEQFF
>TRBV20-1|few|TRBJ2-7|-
TGCAGTGCTAGGGTGCCCAGCTCCTACGAGCAGTACTTC
CSARVPSSYEQYF
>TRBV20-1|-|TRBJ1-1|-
TGCAGTGCCCGGGGTACCCGGGCGGACACTGAAGCTTTCTTT
CSARGTRADTEAFF